A selection of T cell receptor beta chains follows, all from one sample in a study of T cell responses to AZD1222 COVID-19 vaccine. TCRdb's copy holds only in-frame clones and misses some; the assay was immunoSEQ multiplex PCR. The data contain 150,000 or so clones, 75% to 85% of them singletons. This material consisted of peripheral blood, taken on day 0 of MenACWY control vaccination. These receptors were taken from an adult in good health. Both conserved end residues are part of each CDR3. D genes are given only for firm matches. Clone size appears in some rows only: once, few, many, or a class for an expanded clone.

J: TRBJ1-1
size: NA
D: NA
V: TRBV6-6
CDR3: CASSPGGGGTEAFF
DNA: TGTGCCAGCAGCCCCGGGGGGGGAGGAACTGAAGCTTTCTTT

J: TRBJ1-5
size: once
D: NA
V: TRBV18
CDR3: CASSPSEDQPQHF
DNA: TGTGCCAGCTCACCTTCGGAGGATCAGCCCCAGCATTTT

J: TRBJ1-5
size: NA
D: NA
V: TRBV9
CDR3: CASSVGSNQPQHF
DNA: TGTGCCAGCAGCGTAGGAAGCAATCAGCCCCAGCATTTT

J: TRBJ2-7
size: NA
D: NA
V: TRBV6-2/TRBV6-3
CDR3: CASSFLPGVVFYEQYF
DNA: TGTGCCAGCAGCTTCCTGCCTGGTGTAGTATTCTACGAGCAGTACTTC

J: TRBJ1-1
size: NA
D: NA
V: TRBV6-4
CDR3: CASSGGGQAFF
DNA: TGTGCCAGCAGCGGGGGAGGGCAAGCTTTCTTT

J: TRBJ2-6
size: NA
D: TRBD1
V: TRBV7-6
CDR3: CASSPGTAAAGAGANVLTF
DNA: TGTGCCAGCAGCCCAGGGACAGCGGCCGCAGGGGCAGGGGCCAACGTCCTGACTTTC

J: TRBJ2-2
size: NA
D: TRBD1
V: TRBV10-1
CDR3: CASSRGGQGTRELFF
DNA: TGCGCCAGCTCCAGGGGGGGACAGGGGACCAGGGAGCTGTTTTTT

J: TRBJ2-1
size: NA
D: NA
V: TRBV12-3/TRBV12-4
CDR3: CASSRGTYNEQFF
DNA: TGTGCCAGCAGCCGTGGGACCTACAATGAGCAGTTCTTC

J: TRBJ2-7
size: NA
D: NA
V: TRBV5-4
CDR3: CASSYKGQGTYEQYF
DNA: TGTGCCAGCAGCTATAAAGGGCAGGGGACCTACGAGCAGTACTTC

J: TRBJ1-6
size: NA
D: NA
V: TRBV5-6
CDR3: CASSLFMGNSPLHF
DNA: TGTGCCAGCAGCTTGTTTATGGGTAATTCACCCCTCCACTTT

J: TRBJ1-1
size: NA
D: TRBD1
V: TRBV5-1
CDR3: CASSSTGGRTEAFF
DNA: TGCGCCAGCAGCTCGACAGGGGGCCGGACTGAAGCTTTCTTT

J: TRBJ1-2
size: NA
D: TRBD1
V: TRBV7-6
CDR3: CASSPGTGGHYGYTF
DNA: TGTGCCAGCAGCCCTGGGACAGGGGGCCACTATGGCTACACCTTC

J: TRBJ1-1
size: NA
D: NA
V: TRBV11-2
CDR3: CASSLEGTNTEAFF
DNA: TGTGCCAGCAGCTTAGAGGGGACGAACACTGAAGCTTTCTTT

J: TRBJ1-2
size: once
D: NA
V: TRBV6-5
CDR3: CASTPWGVSGYTF
DNA: TGTGCCAGCACCCCCTGGGGGGTGAGCGGCTACACCTTC

J: TRBJ2-7
size: few
D: NA
V: TRBV5-8
CDR3: CASRSGEQYF
DNA: TGTGCCAGCAGATCAGGAGAGCAGTACTTC

J: TRBJ2-3
size: NA
D: NA
V: TRBV5-4
CDR3: CASSLATGTLTDTQYF
DNA: TGTGCCAGCAGCTTGGCCACTGGGACTCTCACAGATACGCAGTATTTT

J: TRBJ1-4
size: NA
D: NA
V: TRBV5-1
CDR3: CASSAAGHSNEKLFF
DNA: TGCGCCAGCAGCGCGGCGGGACATTCTAATGAAAAACTGTTTTTT

J: TRBJ1-1
size: once
D: NA
V: TRBV11-3
CDR3: CASSLGRMNTEAFF
DNA: TGTGCCAGCAGCTTAGGGAGGATGAACACTGAAGCTTTCTTT

J: TRBJ2-1
size: once
D: NA
V: TRBV7-3
CDR3: CASSLMARDEQFF
DNA: TGTGCCAGCAGCTTAATGGCCAGGGATGAGCAGTTCTTC

J: TRBJ1-2
size: NA
D: NA
V: TRBV3-1/TRBV3-2
CDR3: CASSQDATGSHGYTF
DNA: TGTGCCAGCAGCCAAGATGCGACAGGAAGCCATGGCTACACCTTC

J: TRBJ2-3
size: NA
D: NA
V: TRBV5-6
CDR3: CASSLLGPRTDTQYF
DNA: TGTGCCAGCAGCTTGCTTGGTCCTCGCACAGATACGCAGTATTTT

J: TRBJ1-4
size: NA
D: TRBD1
V: TRBV13
CDR3: CASSRDRGSEKLFF
DNA: TGTGCCAGCAGCCGGGACAGGGGTTCAGAAAAACTGTTTTTT

J: TRBJ2-1
size: NA
D: TRBD2
V: TRBV11-3
CDR3: CASSLGGGSSYNEQFF
DNA: TGTGCCAGCAGCTTAGGAGGCGGGAGCTCCTACAATGAGCAGTTCTTC

J: TRBJ1-4
size: NA
D: TRBD1
V: TRBV5-1
CDR3: CASSQGQENEKLFF
DNA: TGCGCCAGCAGCCAGGGACAGGAGAATGAAAAACTGTTTTTT

J: TRBJ2-1
size: NA
D: NA
V: TRBV25-1
CDR3: CASKFGGHEQFF
DNA: TGTGCCAGCAAGTTTGGCGGCCATGAGCAGTTCTTC

J: TRBJ1-2
size: NA
D: NA
V: TRBV11-2
CDR3: CASSLEASIHYGYTF
DNA: TGTGCCAGCAGCTTAGAGGCCAGTATTCACTATGGCTACACCTTC

J: TRBJ1-2
size: NA
D: NA
V: TRBV7-2
CDR3: CASHRVINYGYTF
DNA: TGTGCCAGTCACAGGGTAATTAACTATGGCTACACCTTC

J: TRBJ2-5
size: NA
D: TRBD2
V: TRBV18
CDR3: CASSPPNAGGEETQYF
DNA: TGTGCCAGCTCACCACCGAATGCGGGGGGGGAAGAGACCCAGTACTTC

J: TRBJ2-3
size: NA
D: TRBD1
V: TRBV10-2
CDR3: CASSDRTGGITDTQYF
DNA: TGCGCCAGCAGTGATCGAACAGGGGGCATCACAGATACGCAGTATTTT

J: TRBJ1-3
size: NA
D: NA
V: TRBV5-5
CDR3: CASSFGAGNSGNTIYF
DNA: TGTGCCAGCAGCTTCGGGGCGGGGAACTCTGGAAACACCATATATTTT

J: TRBJ1-4
size: NA
D: NA
V: TRBV19
CDR3: CASRVSAATNEKLFF
DNA: TGTGCCAGTAGAGTAAGTGCCGCAACTAATGAAAAACTGTTTTTT